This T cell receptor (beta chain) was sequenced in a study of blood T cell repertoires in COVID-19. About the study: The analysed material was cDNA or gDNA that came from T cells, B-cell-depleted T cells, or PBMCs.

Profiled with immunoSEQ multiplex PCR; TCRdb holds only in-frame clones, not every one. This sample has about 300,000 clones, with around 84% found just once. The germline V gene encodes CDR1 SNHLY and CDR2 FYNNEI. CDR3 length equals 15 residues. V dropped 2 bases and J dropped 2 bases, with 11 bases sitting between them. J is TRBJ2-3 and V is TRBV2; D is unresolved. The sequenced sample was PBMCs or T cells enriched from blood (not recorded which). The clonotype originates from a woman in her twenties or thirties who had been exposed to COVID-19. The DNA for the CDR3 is TGTGCCAGCAGTGAAAGGCCTAGTGTCACAGATACGCAGTATTTT. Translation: CASSERPSVTDTQYF.